This T cell receptor (beta chain) was recorded in a study of CD8+ T cells in alopecia areata (dated by TCRdb to 2016 to 2019). Notes on the research overall: Skin from C3H/HeJ donors aged 6-12 months with spontaneous alopecia was grafted onto female C3H/HeJ recipients aged 7-10 weeks. To study T cell clonal expansion in alopecia areata, the researchers applied high-throughput TCRbeta sequencing to both the C3H/HeJ mouse model and human patients. Human TCRbeta sequencing covered scalp tissue and sorted CD4+ and CD8+ peripheral blood T cells from patchy and totalis/universalis alopecia areata patients and healthy controls. Scalp clonality was compared among normal scalp (n=4), patchy alopecia areata scalp (n=8), and alopecia totalis/universalis scalp (n=8). RNA was extracted with the PAXgene miRNA kit for fixed scalp, the miRNeasy kit for PBMCs, and the RNeasy kit for mouse skin. immunoSEQ multiplex PCR using 35 Vbeta forward primers and 13 Jbeta reverse primers was used to amplify TCRbeta CDR3 regions. Study-wide conclusions, independent of this receptor: Scalp TCR repertoire analysis is complicated because resident alphabeta T cells in normal human skin are also sequenced, whereas mouse skin is dominated by gammadelta T cells. Lesional scalp, especially in alopecia totalis/universalis, showed higher clonality and more expanded CD8+ clones than normal scalp, suggesting antigenic drive. Compared with mice, TCR sequences shared between patients were less clear, possibly partly because of HLA diversity across the patient population.

Many counts were recorded for this clone. Which antigen it targets is not known. Gene designations and germline sequences in this entry are those of the mouse. The read ends 4 residues before the CDR3 terminus; that terminus is restored from the germline J gene. CDR1 NNHDY and CDR2 SYVADS were looked up in the germline V gene. The CDR3 runs 16 residues from the cysteine to the phenylalanine. Shown are 36 bases from within the CDR3, in frame from base 1. Trimming takes 3 bases from V and 0 bases from J, and the germline ends sit 15 bases apart. Library construction relied on the immunoSEQ multiplex PCR assay. For TCR sequencing, RNA was extracted from every sample and reverse transcribed into cDNA to serve as template. First-strand cDNA was synthesized using SuperScript III with a 2:1 mix of oligo-dT and random hexamers. A synthetic immune receptor repertoire was used to assess amplification bias, and residual bias was removed computationally. Libraries were sequenced on Illumina HiSeq with 60 bp reads covering the CDR3, read from J toward V. The published analysis was carried out like this. After raw reads were preprocessed to remove errors, the CDR3 was defined following IMGT conventions as running from the conserved cysteine to phenylalanine. Clonality was computed by normalizing Shannon entropy by log2 of the number of productive unique TCRs and subtracting the result from 1. Whether each scalp clone was CD4 or CD8 was inferred by checking scalp TCRbeta sequences against the CD4 and CD8 repertoires from sorted blood. TCRdb took over this immuneACCESS table, retaining in-frame rearrangements with V and J assigned. Such tables are incomplete; in checked studies, under half of the missing clones stem from an unresolved V gene, and the remainder is unexplained. That table furnishes V, J and clone size, whereas the DNA furnished D and trimming. The sample has over 100,000 clones on record, with no singletons. Around 20% of the sample is in the top ten clones.

The source is a C3H/HeJ mouse with alopecia areata. The mouse line in question has MHC haplotype H2-k. Recombination connected TRBV13-3 to TRBJ1-1, with no D gene named confidently. Sequenced material: lesional skin. The sequenced part of the CDR3 DNA is TGTGCCAGCAGTGCTCCGGACTCCTATGCAAACACA. It translates to CASSAPDSYANT. The whole CDR3 sequence reads CASSAPDSYANTEVFF.